One and the same sample provided the 23 T cell receptor beta chains below, sequenced in a study of T cells in Graves' hyperthyroidism and ophthalmopathy. RNA transcripts gave rise to amplified TCR beta CDR3 regions. When the TCR CDR3 underwent first-round RT-PCR, the HTBI primer set was used. TCRdb fed the multiplex PCR reads into MiXCR, producing one record per CDR3 protein. The profile shows around 350,000 distinct CDR3 sequences, about 18% of them singletons. Input material: blood. The receptors here all came from a woman between 18 and 30 years old with Graves' hyperthyroidism.

There are a few counts of this clonotype. The V call is TRBV7-3, the J call TRBJ2-6; no definite D call. V lost 2 bases, J lost 0 bases, and 5 bases lay in between. The germline V gene encodes CDR1 SGHTA and CDR2 FQGTGA. The CDR3 is made up of 15 amino acids. The chain's CDR3 is CASSLSPSGANVLTF. The CDR3 DNA follows: TGTGCCAGCAGCTTATCTCCCTCTGGGGCCAACGTCCTGACTTTC. The full variable domain, with the rest looked up from reference TRBV7-3 and TRBJ2-6, is GAGVSQTPSNKVTEKGKYVELRCDPISGHTALYWYRQSLGQGPEFLIYFQGTGAADDSGLPNDRFFAVRPEGSVSTLKIQRTERGDSAVYLCASSLSPSGANVLTFGAGSRLTVL.

There are many counts of this clonotype. The genes are TRBV24-1 and TRBJ1-1; D unresolved. CDR1 and CDR2 (germline): KGHDR, SFDVKD. This CDR3 spans 14 amino acids. V was pared by 5 bases and J by 1 base, with 10 bases between. The CDR3 reads CATSASDPNTEAFF. The DNA of the CDR3 is TGTGCCACCAGTGCCTCAGATCCGAACACTGAAGCTTTCTTT.

The rearrangement uses TRBV28 and TRBJ2-4; D assignment may be TRBD1 or TRBD2 (5 bases each). The germline V gene encodes CDR1 MDHEN and CDR2 SYDVKM. CDR3 length: 20 residues. The ends were cut back, 1 base at V and 0 bases at J, with 22 bases in the middle. CDR3 DNA sequence: TGTGCCAGCAGTTTATTCGCGCCAGGTGACTGGGGGTTAGCCAAAAACATTCAGTACTTC. This gives the protein CASSLFAPGDWGLAKNIQYF.

There are many counts of this clonotype. The V gene is TRBV12-3 or TRBV12-4, the J gene TRBJ1-5, with D perhaps matching TRBD1 (5 bases). V shed 2 bases and J shed 2 bases, with 28 bases lying between them. This CDR3 spans 21 amino acids. This CDR3 reads CASSLTPGRGIIVDGNQPQHF. CDR3 in DNA: TGTGCCAGCAGTTTAACCCCAGGACGGGGCATTATAGTCGATGGCAATCAGCCCCAGCATTTT.

The sample holds many counts of this clonotype. The rearrangement uses TRBV29-1 and TRBJ1-1; no reliable D call. Trimming removed 8 bases at V and 2 bases at J, with 9 bases between. CDR3 length: 11 residues. The germline V gene has CDR1 SQVTM and CDR2 ANQGSEA. CDR3 amino acids: CSFRDNTEAFF. Here the CDR3 DNA reads TGCAGCTTCCGAGACAACACTGAAGCTTTCTTT.

This clonotype was observed many times. The genes are TRBV29-1 and TRBJ1-1; 7 bases align to TRBD1. The CDR3 sequence is 11 residues long. Germline trimming cut 3 bases from V and 5 bases from J; bases unmatched to any gene: 0. Germline CDR1 SQVTM, CDR2 ANQGSEA. The CDR3: CSVDRGTEAFF. The DNA of the CDR3 is TGCAGCGTTGACAGGGGGACTGAAGCTTTCTTT.

This clonotype was recorded only once. A much larger clonotype is one base distant, so this may be a read error. V is TRBV2 and J is TRBJ2-7, with D hard to call. Trimming stripped 5 bases from V and 9 bases from J, with 8 bases between. The CDR3 is 10 amino acids. In germline, CDR1 is SNHLY, CDR2 FYNNEI. The CDR3 spells CASSNTAQYV. The CDR3 nucleotides read TGTGCCAGCAGTAACACAGCGCAGTACGTC.

Many counts were recorded for this clonotype. The chain recombines TRBV12-3 or TRBV12-4 with TRBJ1-5; D might be TRBD1 (5 bases). Trimming took 2 bases from V and 15 from J, leaving 23 bases between them. The CDR3 extends over 15 amino acids. The chain's CDR3 is CASSLTDSGNWARHF. CDR3 coding DNA: TGTGCCAGCAGTTTAACCGACAGCGGGAATTGGGCCAGGCATTTT.

At least ten counts were recorded for this clonotype. The chain uses TRBV27 and TRBJ1-1, with TRBD1 matching 11 bases. CDR1 is MNHEY, CDR2 SMNVEV, per germline (reference sequence). J was trimmed by 8 bases and V by 3 bases; bases with no gene match: 5. CDR3 length: 14 amino acids. Here the CDR3 DNA reads TGTGCCAGCAGTTTTTGGACAGGGGGCGGAGAAGCTTTCTTT. Encoded protein: CASSFWTGGGEAFF.

This clonotype was seen at least ten times. Mismatch with germline at one junction end may stem from a read error. The CDR3 spells CASSLGGLTYEQYF. The CDR3 DNA follows: TGTGCCAGCAGCTTAGGAGGGTTGACCTACGAGCAGTACTTC. This chain connects TRBV5-1 to TRBJ2-7, with a weak D call TRBD2 (6 bases). From germline, CDR1 is SGHRS and CDR2 YFSETQ. The CDR3 spans 14 residues.

In its sample, this clonotype was seen a few times. The chain uses TRBV10-1 and TRBJ2-7, with 7 bases identical to TRBD1. Trimming at V came to 6 bases and at J to 7 bases, leaving 12 bases not matched to a gene. CDR3 length equals 14 residues. Germline V gene sequence: CDR1 WNHNN, CDR2 SYGVQD (reference sequence). CDR3 residues: CASSQAGTVSEQYF. Written as DNA, the CDR3 is TGCGCCAGCAGCCAGGCCGGGACAGTCTCTGAGCAGTACTTC.

This clonotype appeared many times. This chain joins TRBV20-1 and TRBJ2-7, with TRBD1 identical over 8 bases. The CDR3 consists of 15 residues. J lost 3 bases, V lost 4 bases, and 11 bases had no gene match. CDR1 and CDR2 from the germline V gene are DFQATT and SNEGSKA (reference sequence). CDR3 protein: CSATGLTGEVYEQYF. CDR3 DNA: TGCAGTGCTACCGGCCTGACAGGGGAGGTCTACGAGCAGTACTTC.

As to this clonotype: The junction departs from germline at one end; a sequencing error may be responsible. The rearrangement links TRBV6-5 to TRBJ2-5; D not resolved. The germline V gene encodes CDR1 MNHEY and CDR2 SVGAGI. The CDR3 sequence is 14 residues long. The CDR3 sequence: CANSYVADQETQYF. The CDR3 nucleotides read TGTGCCAACAGTTACGTTGCCGACCAAGAGACCCAGTACTTC.

Only a few counts were recorded for this clonotype. The chain uses TRBV11-2 and TRBJ1-2; D is possibly TRBD1 (5 bases). The CDR3 sequence is 14 residues long. Germline V gene data show CDR1 as SGHAT and CDR2 as FQNNGV. Trimming removed 0 bases at V and 7 bases at J, with 12 bases between. Here the CDR3 reads CASSLERGAGGYTF. In nucleotides, the CDR3 is TGTGCCAGCAGCTTAGAGCGGGGCGCGGGTGGCTACACCTTC.

The chain links TRBV2 to TRBJ2-7, with 11 bases lining up with TRBD2. From germline, CDR1 is SNHLY and CDR2 FYNNEI. Unmatched junction bases numbered 4, after V lost 6 bases and J lost 0 bases. The CDR3 is 15 residues long. In nucleotides, the CDR3 is TGTGCCAGCAGCCAGACTAGCGGGAACTCCTACGAGCAGTACTTC. Its translation is CASSQTSGNSYEQYF.

This clonotype was observed a handful of times. The chain has TRBV3-1 and TRBJ1-1, with unresolved D. The CDR3 has 15 residues. Germline values: CDR1 LGHDT, CDR2 YNNKEL (reference sequence). Trimming shortened V by 2 bases and J by 1 base, and 11 bases separated the two germline ends. The CDR3 sequence: CASSQITTTNTEAFF. Here the CDR3 DNA reads TGTGCCAGCAGCCAAATCACAACGACGAACACTGAAGCTTTCTTT.

This clonotype was seen many times. CDR3 nucleotide sequence: TGTGCCACCAGTGCCCCTAAACTAGGAGAAGAGACCCAGTACTTC. Its translation: CATSAPKLGEETQYF. The chain uses TRBV24-1 and TRBJ2-5; TRBD2 is a possible D gene (5 bases). Deletions cut 5 bases from V and 3 bases from J, with 15 bases between. Germline V CDR1 and CDR2: KGHDR, SFDVKD. The CDR3 extends over 15 amino acids.

At least ten counts were recorded for this clonotype. J is TRBJ2-7 and V is TRBV5-1, with D tentatively TRBD2 (6 bases). The V and J ends lost 4 bases and 6 bases respectively, with 20 bases between them. This CDR3 region has 15 residues. Germline CDR1 reads SGHRS; CDR2 reads YFSETQ. The CDR3 is CASSTLAGGPSEQYF. The CDR3, as DNA: TGCGCCAGCAGCACACTAGCCGGGGGACCTAGCGAGCAGTACTTC.

This clonotype was seen at least ten times. V is TRBV7-8 and J is TRBJ2-2; weak D call: TRBD2 (6 bases). The CDR3 is 18 amino acids. Germline-derived CDR1 and CDR2 are SGHVS and FQNEAQ. The germline V and J ends were trimmed by 3 bases and 0 bases, with 17 bases remaining between them. CDR3 sequence: CASSFLLGGTTNTGELFF. CDR3 coding DNA: TGTGCCAGCAGCTTCCTATTGGGGGGTACGACGAACACCGGGGAGCTGTTTTTT.

The table lists this clonotype with many counts. A read error may explain this, as a much larger clone is one base away. This rearrangement joins TRBV6-5 to TRBJ1-1, with no clear D. The V and J ends lost 2 bases and 8 bases respectively, with 9 bases between them. In germline, CDR1 is MNHEY, CDR2 SVGAGI. The CDR3 extends over 12 amino acids. This CDR3 reads CASSYARGEAFF. CDR3 coding DNA: TGTGCCAGCAGTTACGCCCGAGGGGAAGCTTTCTTT.

This clonotype showed up many times. V and J are TRBV29-1 and TRBJ2-7; 8 bases are shared with TRBD2. The CDR3 length is 15 residues. V was pared by 4 bases and J by 2 bases, with 10 bases of the junction left unmatched. Germline loops: CDR1 SQVTM, CDR2 ANQGSEA. The CDR3 coding sequence is TGCAGCGTTGGATTTTCCAGCGGGGGCCCCTACGAGCAGTACTTC. Amino acid sequence: CSVGFSSGGPYEQYF.

This clonotype appeared many times. V gene TRBV6-1 combines with J gene TRBJ2-7, with 7 nucleotides matching TRBD2. The V gene's germline CDR1 is MNHNS and CDR2 SASEGT. V was clipped by 8 bases and J by 5 bases; unmatched bases: 12. The CDR3 is 14 residues long. The CDR3 spells CASPSGLDPDEQYF. In DNA, the CDR3 is TGTGCCAGCCCTAGCGGTCTCGATCCGGACGAGCAGTACTTC.

There are many counts of this clonotype. The V call is TRBV2, the J call TRBJ2-5; perhaps TRBD2 as D (6 bases). CDR3 length: 15 amino acids. The V end was cut by 4 bases, the J end by 2 bases, with 14 bases between. The V gene's germline CDR1 is SNHLY and CDR2 FYNNEI. The CDR3 here is CASSGRSGRQETQYF. The CDR3 region has the DNA TGTGCCAGCAGTGGAAGATCTGGGAGGCAAGAGACCCAGTACTTC.